The TCR beta chain described here comes from a study of PD-1 blockade in classical Hodgkin lymphoma. About the research overall: Intravenous infusions of nivolumab 3 mg/kg reached patients every 2 weeks. Regarding the study as a whole: By cycle point C4D1, TCR diversity had risen significantly in CD4+ cells (but not CD8+ cells). Reported findings placed baseline TCR diversity lower in newly diagnosed patients (compared with healthy donors). Complete responders' diversity at baseline resembled that of newly diagnosed patients.

TCRdb keeps only in-frame clones here, not all; method: immunoSEQ multiplex PCR. Among about 14,000 clones, 83% were seen once, and the ten largest hold roughly 21%. About this clone itself: No antigen is known for it.

Every patient relapsed after autologous stem cell transplantation, and brentuximab vedotin exposure varied. The sequences come from peripheral blood mononuclear cells (PBMCs), collected at baseline. This TCR derives from a human donor with classical Hodgkin lymphoma.

The CDR3 region is CASSLSTGPENGYTF. CDR3 DNA sequence: TGCGCCAGCAGCTTATCCACGGGACCGGAGAATGGCTACACCTTC. The rearrangement links TRBV5-1 to TRBJ1-2; TRBD1 is a possible D gene (5 bases). CDR1 is SGHRS and CDR2 is YFSETQ in the germline V gene. V was shortened by 2 bases and J by 6 bases, with 17 bases between the two germline ends. The CDR3 contains 15 residues.